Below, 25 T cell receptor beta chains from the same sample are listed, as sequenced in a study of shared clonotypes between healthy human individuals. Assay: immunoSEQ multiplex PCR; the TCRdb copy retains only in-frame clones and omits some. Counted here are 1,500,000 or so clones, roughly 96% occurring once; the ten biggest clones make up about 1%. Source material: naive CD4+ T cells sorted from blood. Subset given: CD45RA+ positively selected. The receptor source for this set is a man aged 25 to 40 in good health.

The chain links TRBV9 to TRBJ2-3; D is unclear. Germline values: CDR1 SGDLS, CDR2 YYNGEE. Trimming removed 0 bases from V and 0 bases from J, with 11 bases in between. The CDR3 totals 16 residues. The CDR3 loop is CASSVVSAGSTDTQYF. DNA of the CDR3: TGTGCCAGCAGCGTAGTGAGTGCAGGAAGCACAGATACGCAGTATTTT.

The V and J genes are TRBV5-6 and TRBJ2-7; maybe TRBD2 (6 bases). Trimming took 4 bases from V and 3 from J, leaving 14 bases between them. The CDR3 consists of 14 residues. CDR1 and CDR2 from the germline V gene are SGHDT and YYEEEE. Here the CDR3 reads CASSLTRVYYEQYF. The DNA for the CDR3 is TGTGCCAGCAGCCTGACTAGGGTTTACTACGAGCAGTACTTC. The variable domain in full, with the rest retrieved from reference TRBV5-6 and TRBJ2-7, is DAGVTQSPTHLIKTRGQQVTLRCSPKSGHDTVSWYQQALGQGPQFIFQYYEEEERQRGNFPDRFSGHQFPNYSSELNVNALLLGDSALYLCASSLTRVYYEQYFGPGTRLTVT.

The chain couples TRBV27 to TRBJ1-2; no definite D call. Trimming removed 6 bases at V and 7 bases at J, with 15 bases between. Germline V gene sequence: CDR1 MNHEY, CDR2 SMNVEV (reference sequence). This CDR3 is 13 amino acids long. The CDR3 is CASSGPYGGGYTF. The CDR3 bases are TGTGCCAGCAGCGGGCCCTACGGCGGTGGCTACACCTTC.

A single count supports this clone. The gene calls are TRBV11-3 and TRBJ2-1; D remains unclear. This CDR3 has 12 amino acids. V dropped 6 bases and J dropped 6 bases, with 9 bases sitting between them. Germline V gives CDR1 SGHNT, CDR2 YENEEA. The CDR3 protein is CASSHAPNEQFF. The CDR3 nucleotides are TGTGCCAGCAGTCACGCCCCCAATGAGCAGTTCTTC.

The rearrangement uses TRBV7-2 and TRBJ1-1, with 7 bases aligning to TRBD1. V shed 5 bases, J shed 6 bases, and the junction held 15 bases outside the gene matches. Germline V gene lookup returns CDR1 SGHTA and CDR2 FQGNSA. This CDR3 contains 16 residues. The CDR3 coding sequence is TGTGCCAGCAGCCCCCGAAAGGGGGCAATTCTCGCTGAAGCTTTCTTT. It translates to CASSPRKGAILAEAFF.

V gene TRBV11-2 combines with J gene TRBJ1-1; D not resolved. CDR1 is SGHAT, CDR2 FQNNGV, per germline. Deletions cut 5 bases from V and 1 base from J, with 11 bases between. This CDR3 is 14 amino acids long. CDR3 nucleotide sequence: TGTGCCAGCAGCGGAGGTTTTTCGAACACTGAAGCTTTCTTT. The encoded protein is CASSGGFSNTEAFF.

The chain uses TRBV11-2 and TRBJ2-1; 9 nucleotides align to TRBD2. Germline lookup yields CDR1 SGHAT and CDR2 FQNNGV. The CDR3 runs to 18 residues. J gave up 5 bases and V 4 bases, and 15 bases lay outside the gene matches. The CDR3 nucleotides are TGTGCCAGCAGCTCTCGGCGGAGAACTAGCGGGCCCCACAATGAGCAGTTCTTC. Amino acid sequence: CASSSRRRTSGPHNEQFF. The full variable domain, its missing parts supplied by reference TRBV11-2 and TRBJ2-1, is EAGVAQSPRYKIIEKRQSVAFWCNPISGHATLYWYQQILGQGPKLLIQFQNNGVVDDSQLPKDRFSAERLKGVDSTLKIQPAKLEDSAVYLCASSSRRRTSGPHNEQFFGPGTRLTVL.

The CDR3 sequence: CASWGQGPEQFF. In DNA form, the CDR3 reads TGTGCCAGCTGGGGACAGGGACCTGAGCAGTTCTTC. The chain employs TRBV19 and TRBJ2-1, with 9 bases lining up with TRBD1. Germline V gene sequence: CDR1 LNHDA, CDR2 SQIVND (reference sequence). This CDR3 is built from 12 residues. With 9 bases clipped from V and 9 bases from J, the junction kept 6 bases outside the gene matches. The full variable domain, with the rest looked up from reference TRBV19 and TRBJ2-1, is DGGITQSPKYLFRKEGQNVTLSCEQNLNHDAMYWYRQDPGQGLRLIYYSQIVNDFQKGDIAEGYSVSREKKESFPLTVTSAQKNPTAFYLCASWGQGPEQFFGPGTRLTVL.

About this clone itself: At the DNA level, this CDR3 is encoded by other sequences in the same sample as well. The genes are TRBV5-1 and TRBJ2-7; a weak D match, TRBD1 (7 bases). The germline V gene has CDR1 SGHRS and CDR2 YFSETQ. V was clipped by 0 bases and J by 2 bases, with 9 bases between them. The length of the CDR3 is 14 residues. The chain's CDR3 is CASSLVRGAYEQYF. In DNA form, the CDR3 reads TGCGCCAGCAGCTTGGTCAGGGGGGCCTACGAGCAGTACTTC.

This chain's CDR3 is CATSRVGGTYEQYF. In DNA form, the CDR3 reads TGTGCCACCAGCAGAGTCGGTGGCACCTACGAGCAGTACTTC. The rearrangement uses TRBV15 and TRBJ2-7, with unresolved D. Germline CDR1 reads LNHNV; CDR2 reads YYDKDF (reference sequence). This CDR3 comprises 14 residues. The V gene lost 1 base and the J gene lost 2 bases, with 9 bases spanning the gap.

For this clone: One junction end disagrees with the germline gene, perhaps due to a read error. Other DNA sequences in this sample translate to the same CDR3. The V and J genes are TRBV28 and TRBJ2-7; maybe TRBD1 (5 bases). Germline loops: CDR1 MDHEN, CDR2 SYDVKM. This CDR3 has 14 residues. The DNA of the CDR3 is TGTGCCAGCAGTTTTCGGCAGGGCTCCGACGAGCAGTACTTC. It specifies CASSFRQGSDEQYF. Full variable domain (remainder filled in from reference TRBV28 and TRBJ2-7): DVKVTQSSRYLVKRTGEKVFLECVQDMDHENMFWYRQDPGLGLRLIYFSYDVKMKEKGDIPEGYSVSREKKERFSLILESASTNQTSMYLCASSFRQGSDEQYFGPGTRLTVT.

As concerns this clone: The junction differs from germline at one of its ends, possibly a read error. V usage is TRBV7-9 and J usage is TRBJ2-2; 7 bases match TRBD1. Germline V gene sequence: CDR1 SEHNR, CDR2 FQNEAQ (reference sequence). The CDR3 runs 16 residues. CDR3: CASNLQGSLNTGELFF. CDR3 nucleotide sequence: TGTGCCAGCAACTTACAGGGGTCTCTGAACACCGGGGAGCTGTTTTTT.

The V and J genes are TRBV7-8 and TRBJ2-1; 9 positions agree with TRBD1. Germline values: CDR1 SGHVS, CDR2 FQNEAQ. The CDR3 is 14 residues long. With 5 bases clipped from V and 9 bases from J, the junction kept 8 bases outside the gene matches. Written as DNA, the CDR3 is TGTGCCAGCAGCCAAACCCCGGACAGGGGTGAGCAGTTCTTC. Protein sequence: CASSQTPDRGEQFF.

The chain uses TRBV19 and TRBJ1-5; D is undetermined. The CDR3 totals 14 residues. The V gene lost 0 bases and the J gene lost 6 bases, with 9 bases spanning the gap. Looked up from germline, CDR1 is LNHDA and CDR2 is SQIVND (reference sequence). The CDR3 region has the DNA TGTGCCAGTAGTATAGAAGCAGGCCCTCAGCCCCAGCATTTT. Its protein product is CASSIEAGPQPQHF.

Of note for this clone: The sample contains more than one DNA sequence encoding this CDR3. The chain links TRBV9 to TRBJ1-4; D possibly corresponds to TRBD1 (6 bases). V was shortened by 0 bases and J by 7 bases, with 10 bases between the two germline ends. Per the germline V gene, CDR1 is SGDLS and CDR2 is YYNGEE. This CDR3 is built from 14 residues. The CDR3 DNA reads TGTGCCAGCAGCGTAGGGACAGAAGGTGAAAAACTGTTTTTT. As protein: CASSVGTEGEKLFF.

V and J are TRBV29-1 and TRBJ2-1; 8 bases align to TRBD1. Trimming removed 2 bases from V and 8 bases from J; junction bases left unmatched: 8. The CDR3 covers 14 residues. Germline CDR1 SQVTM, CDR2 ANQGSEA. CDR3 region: CSVEIETGGYEQFF. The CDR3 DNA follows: TGCAGCGTTGAAATAGAAACAGGGGGTTATGAGCAGTTCTTC.

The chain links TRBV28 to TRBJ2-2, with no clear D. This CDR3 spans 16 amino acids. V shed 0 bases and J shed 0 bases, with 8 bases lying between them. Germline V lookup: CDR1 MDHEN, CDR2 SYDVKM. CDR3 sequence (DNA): TGTGCCAGCAGTTTATGGAGGATATCGAACACCGGGGAGCTGTTTTTT. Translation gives CASSLWRISNTGELFF.

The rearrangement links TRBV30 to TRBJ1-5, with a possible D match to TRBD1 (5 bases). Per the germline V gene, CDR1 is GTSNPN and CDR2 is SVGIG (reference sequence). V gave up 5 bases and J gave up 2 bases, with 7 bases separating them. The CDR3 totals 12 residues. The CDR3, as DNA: TGTGCCTGGCAGGGAGGCAATCAGCCCCAGCATTTT. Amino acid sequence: CAWQGGNQPQHF.

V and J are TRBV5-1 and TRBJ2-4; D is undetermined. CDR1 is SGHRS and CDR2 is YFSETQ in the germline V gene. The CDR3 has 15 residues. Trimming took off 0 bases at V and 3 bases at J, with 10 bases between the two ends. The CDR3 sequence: CASSLGRDDKNIQYF. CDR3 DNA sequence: TGCGCCAGCAGCTTGGGGCGAGACGACAAAAACATTCAGTACTTC.

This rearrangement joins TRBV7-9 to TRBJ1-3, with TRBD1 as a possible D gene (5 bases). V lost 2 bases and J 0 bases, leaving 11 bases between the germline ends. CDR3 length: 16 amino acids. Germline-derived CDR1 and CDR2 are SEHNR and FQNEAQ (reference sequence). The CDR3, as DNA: TGTGCCAGCAGCTTATTACAGGAAAACTCTGGAAACACCATATATTTT. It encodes CASSLLQENSGNTIYF.

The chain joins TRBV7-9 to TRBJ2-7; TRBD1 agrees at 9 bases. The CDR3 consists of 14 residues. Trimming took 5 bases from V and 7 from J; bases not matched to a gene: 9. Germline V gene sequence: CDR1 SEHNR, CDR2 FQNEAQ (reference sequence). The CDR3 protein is CASSRTGAGGEQYF. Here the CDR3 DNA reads TGTGCCAGCAGCCGGACAGGGGCTGGGGGAGAGCAGTACTTC. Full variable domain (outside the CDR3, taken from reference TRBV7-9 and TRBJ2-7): DTGVSQNPRHKITKRGQNVTFRCDPISEHNRLYWYRQTLGQGPEFLTYFQNEAQLEKSRLLSDRFSAERPKGSFSTLEIQRTEQGDSAMYLCASSRTGAGGEQYFGPGTRLTVT.

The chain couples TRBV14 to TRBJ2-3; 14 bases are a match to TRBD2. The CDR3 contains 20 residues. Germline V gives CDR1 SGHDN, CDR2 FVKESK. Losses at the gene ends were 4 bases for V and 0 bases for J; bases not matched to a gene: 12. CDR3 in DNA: TGTGCCAGCAGCCTCCGTGGACTAGCGGGAGGTCCTACCAGCACAGATACGCAGTATTTT. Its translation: CASSLRGLAGGPTSTDTQYF.

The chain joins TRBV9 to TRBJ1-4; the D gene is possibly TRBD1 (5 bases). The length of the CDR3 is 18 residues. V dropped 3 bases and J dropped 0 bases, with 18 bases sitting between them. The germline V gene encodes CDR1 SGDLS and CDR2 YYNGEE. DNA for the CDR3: TGTGCCAGCAGCGGCCCGAGAGGGCAGGGAACAACTAATGAAAAACTGTTTTTT. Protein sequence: CASSGPRGQGTTNEKLFF.

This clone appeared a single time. CDR3 sequence: CASSIGASGFF. DNA for the CDR3: TGTGCCAGTAGTATAGGGGCTTCGGGTTTCTTT. V and J are TRBV19 and TRBJ1-1; D is unresolved. The germline CDR1 and CDR2 sequences are LNHDA and SQIVND (reference sequence). V lost 1 base and J lost 13, with 10 bases in between. The CDR3 spans 11 residues.

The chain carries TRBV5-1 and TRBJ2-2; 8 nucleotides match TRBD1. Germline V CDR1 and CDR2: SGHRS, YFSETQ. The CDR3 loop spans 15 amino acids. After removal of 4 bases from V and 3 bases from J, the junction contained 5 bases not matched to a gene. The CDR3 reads CASSPTTGDTGELFF. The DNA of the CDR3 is TGCGCCAGCAGCCCCACGACAGGGGACACCGGGGAGCTGTTTTTT.